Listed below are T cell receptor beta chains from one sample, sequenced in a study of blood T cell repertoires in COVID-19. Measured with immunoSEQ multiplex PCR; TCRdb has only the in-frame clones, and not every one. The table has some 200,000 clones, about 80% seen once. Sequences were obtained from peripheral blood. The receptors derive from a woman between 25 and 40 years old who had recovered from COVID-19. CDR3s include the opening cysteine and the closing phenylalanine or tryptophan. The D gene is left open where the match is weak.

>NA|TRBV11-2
CASSLQSNQPQHF
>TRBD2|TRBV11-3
CASSFAWTSDYTDTQYF
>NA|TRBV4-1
CASSQERSQNGYTF
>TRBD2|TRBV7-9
CASSPAGLAEETQYF
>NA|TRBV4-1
CASSQGTGSDEQYF
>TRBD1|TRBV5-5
CASDRGRGYTF
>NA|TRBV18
CASSPGHAKETQYF
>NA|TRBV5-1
CASTGDQYGYTF
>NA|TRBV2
CASSETGSAVKTNEKLFF
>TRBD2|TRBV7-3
CASSRGLAGNNEQFF
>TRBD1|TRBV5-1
CASSLGRDRVNYGYTF
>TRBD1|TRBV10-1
CASSKTGPEQFF
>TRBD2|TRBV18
CASSPPGLAGGSLGFNEQFF
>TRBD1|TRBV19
CASSMGQGAEAFF
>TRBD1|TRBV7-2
CASSSGTGAYEQYF
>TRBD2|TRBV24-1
CATSGVAGGYNEQFF
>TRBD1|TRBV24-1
CATSDPGTGNTGELFF
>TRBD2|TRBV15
CATSGSGRGNEQFF
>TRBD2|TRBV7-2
CASSPWSGVYNEQFF
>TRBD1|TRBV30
CAWSTRGGDPGANVLTF
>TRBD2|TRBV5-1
CASSLRTSVNTGELFF
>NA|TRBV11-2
CASSLGLGSETQYF
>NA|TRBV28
CASSQSHSVSANVLTF
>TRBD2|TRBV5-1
CASSLELAGGDEQFF
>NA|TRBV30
CAWSKGHNQPQHF
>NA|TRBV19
CASSIRGSWASNTEAFF
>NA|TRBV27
CASSLAPYTDTQYF
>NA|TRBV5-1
CASSGHYEQYF
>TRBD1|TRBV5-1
CASSPNRGSLFSGNTIYF
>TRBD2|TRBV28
CASSGTINNEQFF
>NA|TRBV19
CASIAIAKNIQYF
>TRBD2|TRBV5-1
CASRRSERGRDTQYF
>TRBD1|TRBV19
CASSRSGTGSLANTEAFF
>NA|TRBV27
CASGPGTAPYEQYF
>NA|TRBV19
CASSDGTGEQFF
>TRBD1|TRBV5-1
CASSGTVTNEKLFF
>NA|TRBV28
CASSLSGEAFF